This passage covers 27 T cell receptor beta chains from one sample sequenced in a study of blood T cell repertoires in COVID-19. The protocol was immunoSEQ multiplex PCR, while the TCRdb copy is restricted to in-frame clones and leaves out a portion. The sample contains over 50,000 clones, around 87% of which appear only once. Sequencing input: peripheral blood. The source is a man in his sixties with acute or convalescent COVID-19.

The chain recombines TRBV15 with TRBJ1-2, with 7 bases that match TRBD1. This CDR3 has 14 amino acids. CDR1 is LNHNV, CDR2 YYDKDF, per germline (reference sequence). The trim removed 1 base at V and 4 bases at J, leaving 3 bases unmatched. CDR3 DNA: TGTGCCACCAGCAGAGTGAGGGACAGCTATGGCTACACCTTC. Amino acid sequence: CATSRVRDSYGYTF.

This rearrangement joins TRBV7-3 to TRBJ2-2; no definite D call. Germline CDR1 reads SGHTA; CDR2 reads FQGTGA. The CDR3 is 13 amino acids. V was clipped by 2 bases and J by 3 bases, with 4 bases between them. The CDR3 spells CASSLSDTGELFF. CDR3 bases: TGTGCCAGCAGCTTATCGGACACCGGGGAGCTGTTTTTT. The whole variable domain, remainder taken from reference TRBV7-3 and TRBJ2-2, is GAGVSQTPSNKVTEKGKYVELRCDPISGHTALYWYRQSLGQGPEFLIYFQGTGAADDSGLPNDRFFAVRPEGSVSTLKIQRTERGDSAVYLCASSLSDTGELFFGEGSRLTVL.

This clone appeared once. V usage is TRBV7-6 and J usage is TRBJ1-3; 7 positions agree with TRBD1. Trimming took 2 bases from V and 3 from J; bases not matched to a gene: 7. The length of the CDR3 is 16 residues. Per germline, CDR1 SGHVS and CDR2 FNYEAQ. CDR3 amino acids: CASSLSAGGIGNTIYF. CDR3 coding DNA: TGTGCCAGCAGCTTATCAGCAGGGGGTATTGGAAACACCATATATTTT.

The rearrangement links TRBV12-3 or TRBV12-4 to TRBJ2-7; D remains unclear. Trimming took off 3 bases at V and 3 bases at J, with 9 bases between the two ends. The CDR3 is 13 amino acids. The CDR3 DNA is TGTGCCAGCAGTTTGCAACACCTCTACGAGCAGTACTTC. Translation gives CASSLQHLYEQYF.

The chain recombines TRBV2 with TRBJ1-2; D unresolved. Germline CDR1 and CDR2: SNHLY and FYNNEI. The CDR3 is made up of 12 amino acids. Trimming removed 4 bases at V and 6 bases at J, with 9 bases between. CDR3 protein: CASSAQRDGYTF. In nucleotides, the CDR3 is TGTGCCAGCAGTGCCCAGCGGGATGGCTACACCTTC.

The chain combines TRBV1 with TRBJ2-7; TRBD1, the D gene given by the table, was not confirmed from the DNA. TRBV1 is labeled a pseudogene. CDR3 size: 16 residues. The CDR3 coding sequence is TGCACCAGCAGCCTAAGCATAGACAGGGAAATCTACGAGCAGTACTTC. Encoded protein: CTSSLSIDREIYEQYF.

The CDR3 here is CASPRGQANTEAFF. DNA for the CDR3: TGTGCCAGCCCGAGGGGACAAGCTAACACTGAAGCTTTCTTT. The J gene is TRBJ1-1, the V gene TRBV2; perhaps TRBD1 as D (6 bases). In germline, CDR1 is SNHLY, CDR2 FYNNEI. The CDR3 is made up of 14 amino acids. Trimming removed 8 bases from V and 2 bases from J, with 15 bases in between.

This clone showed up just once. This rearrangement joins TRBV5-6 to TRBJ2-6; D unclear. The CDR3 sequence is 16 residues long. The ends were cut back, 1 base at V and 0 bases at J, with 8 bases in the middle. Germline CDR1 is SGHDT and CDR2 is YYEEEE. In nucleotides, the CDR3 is TGTGCCAGCAGCTTGATACAAACCTCTGGGGCCAACGTCCTGACTTTC. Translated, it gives CASSLIQTSGANVLTF.

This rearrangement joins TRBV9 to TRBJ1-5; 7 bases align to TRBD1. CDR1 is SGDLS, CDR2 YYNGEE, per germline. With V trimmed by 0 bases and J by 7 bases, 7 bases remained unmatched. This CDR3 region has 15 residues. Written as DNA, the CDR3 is TGTGCCAGCAGCGTAGGGGCAGGGGGTTTACAGCCCCAGCATTTT. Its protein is CASSVGAGGLQPQHF.

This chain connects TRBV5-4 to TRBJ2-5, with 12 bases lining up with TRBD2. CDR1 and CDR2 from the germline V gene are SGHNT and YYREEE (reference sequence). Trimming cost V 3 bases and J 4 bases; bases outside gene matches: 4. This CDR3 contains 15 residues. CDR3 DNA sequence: TGTGCCAGCAGCTCATTACTAGCGGGGGGAGAGACCCAGTACTTC. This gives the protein CASSSLLAGGETQYF.

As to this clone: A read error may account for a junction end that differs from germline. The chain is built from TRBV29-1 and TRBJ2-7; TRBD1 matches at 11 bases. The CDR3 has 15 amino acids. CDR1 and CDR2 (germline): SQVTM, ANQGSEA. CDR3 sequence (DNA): TGCAGCGTTAAAGATCAAAGGACAGGGGGCTTCGAGCAGTACTTC. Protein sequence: CSVKDQRTGGFEQYF.

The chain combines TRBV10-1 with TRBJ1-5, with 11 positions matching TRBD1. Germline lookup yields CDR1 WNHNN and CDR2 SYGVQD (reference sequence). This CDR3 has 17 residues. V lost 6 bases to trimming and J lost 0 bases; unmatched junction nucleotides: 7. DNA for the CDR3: TGCGCCAGCAGAGGGGACAGGGGGGTCTATAGCAATCAGCCCCAGCATTTT. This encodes CASRGDRGVYSNQPQHF.

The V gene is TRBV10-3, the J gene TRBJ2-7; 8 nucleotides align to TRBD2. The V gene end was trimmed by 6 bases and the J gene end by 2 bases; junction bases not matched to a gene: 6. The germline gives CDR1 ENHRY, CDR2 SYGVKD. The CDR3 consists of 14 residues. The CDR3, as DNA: TGTGCCATCAGACCCAGCGGGGGTACCTACGAGCAGTACTTC. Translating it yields CAIRPSGGTYEQYF.

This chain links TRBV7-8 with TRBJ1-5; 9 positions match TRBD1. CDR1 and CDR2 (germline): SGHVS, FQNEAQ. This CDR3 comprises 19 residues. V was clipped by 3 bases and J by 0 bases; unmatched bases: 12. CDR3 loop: CASSFLMGQGNYSNQPQHF. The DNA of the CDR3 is TGTGCCAGCAGCTTCCTAATGGGACAGGGAAACTATAGCAATCAGCCCCAGCATTTT.

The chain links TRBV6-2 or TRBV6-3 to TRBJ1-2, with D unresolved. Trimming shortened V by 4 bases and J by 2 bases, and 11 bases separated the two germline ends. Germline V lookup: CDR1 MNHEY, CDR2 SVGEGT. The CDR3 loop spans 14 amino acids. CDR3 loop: CASSFPRLNYGYTF. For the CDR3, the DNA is TGTGCCAGCAGTTTTCCCCGACTAAACTATGGCTACACCTTC.

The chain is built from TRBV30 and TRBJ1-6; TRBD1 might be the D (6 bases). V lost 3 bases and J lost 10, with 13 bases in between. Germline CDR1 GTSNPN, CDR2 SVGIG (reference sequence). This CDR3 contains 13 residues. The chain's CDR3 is CAWRGQGRSPLHF. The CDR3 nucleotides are TGTGCCTGGAGGGGGCAGGGGAGATCACCCCTCCACTTT.

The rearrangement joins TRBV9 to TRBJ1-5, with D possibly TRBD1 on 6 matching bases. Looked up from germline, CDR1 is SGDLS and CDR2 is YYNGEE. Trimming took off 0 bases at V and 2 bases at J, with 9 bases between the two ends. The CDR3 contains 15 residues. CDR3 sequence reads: CASSVEAGGNQPQHF. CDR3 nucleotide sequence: TGTGCCAGCAGCGTAGAGGCAGGGGGCAATCAGCCCCAGCATTTT. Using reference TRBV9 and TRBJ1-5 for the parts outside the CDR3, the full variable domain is DSGVTQTPKHLITATGQRVTLRCSPRSGDLSVYWYQQSLDQGLQFLIQYYNGEERAKGNILERFSAQQFPDLHSELNLSSLELGDSALYFCASSVEAGGNQPQHFGDGTRLSIL.

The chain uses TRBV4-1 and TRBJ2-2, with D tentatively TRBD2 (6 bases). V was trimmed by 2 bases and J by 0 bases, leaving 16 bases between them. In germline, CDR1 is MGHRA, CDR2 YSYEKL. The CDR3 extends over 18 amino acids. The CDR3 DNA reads TGCGCCAGCAGCCAACCGACGGGGAGGTCCGCGAACACCGGGGAGCTGTTTTTT. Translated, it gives CASSQPTGRSANTGELFF.

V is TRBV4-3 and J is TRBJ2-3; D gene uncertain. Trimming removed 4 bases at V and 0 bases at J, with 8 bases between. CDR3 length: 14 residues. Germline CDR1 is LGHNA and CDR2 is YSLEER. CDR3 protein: CASSPQRSTDTQYF. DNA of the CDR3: TGCGCCAGCAGCCCACAACGAAGCACAGATACGCAGTATTTT.

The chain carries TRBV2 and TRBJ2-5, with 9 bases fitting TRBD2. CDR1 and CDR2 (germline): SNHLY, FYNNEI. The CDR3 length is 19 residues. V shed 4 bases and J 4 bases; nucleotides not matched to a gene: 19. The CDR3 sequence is CASSVPKTSGWGRGETQYF. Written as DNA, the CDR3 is TGTGCCAGCAGTGTCCCGAAGACTAGCGGTTGGGGCCGGGGAGAGACCCAGTACTTC.

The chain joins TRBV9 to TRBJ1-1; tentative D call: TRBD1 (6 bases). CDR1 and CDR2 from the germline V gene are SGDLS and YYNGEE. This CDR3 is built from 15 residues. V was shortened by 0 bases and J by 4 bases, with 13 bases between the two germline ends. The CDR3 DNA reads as TGTGCCAGCAGCGTAGGCGGGGGGGCCGGCACTGAAGCTTTCTTT. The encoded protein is CASSVGGGAGTEAFF.

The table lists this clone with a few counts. The CDR3 region has the DNA TGTGCCAGCTCAGAACAGGGGCTGAACACTGAAGCTTTCTTT. It encodes CASSEQGLNTEAFF. The V and J genes are TRBV18 and TRBJ1-1; 7 nucleotides agree with TRBD1. The germline V gene has CDR1 KGHSH and CDR2 LQKENI. V shed 5 bases, J shed 0 bases, and the junction held 3 bases outside the gene matches. The CDR3 is 14 amino acids.

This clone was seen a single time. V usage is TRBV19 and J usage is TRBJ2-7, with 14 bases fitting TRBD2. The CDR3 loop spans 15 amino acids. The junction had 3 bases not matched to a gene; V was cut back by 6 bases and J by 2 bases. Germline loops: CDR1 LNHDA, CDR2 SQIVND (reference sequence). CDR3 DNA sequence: TGTGCCAGTAGCAGGACTAGCGGGGGGACCTACGAGCAGTACTTC. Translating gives CASSRTSGGTYEQYF.

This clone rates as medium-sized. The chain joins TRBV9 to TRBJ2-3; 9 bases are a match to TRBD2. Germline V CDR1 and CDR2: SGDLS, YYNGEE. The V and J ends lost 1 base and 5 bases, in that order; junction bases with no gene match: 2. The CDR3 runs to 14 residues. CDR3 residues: CASSVLAGKDTQYF. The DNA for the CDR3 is TGTGCCAGCAGCGTACTAGCGGGGAAAGATACGCAGTATTTT.

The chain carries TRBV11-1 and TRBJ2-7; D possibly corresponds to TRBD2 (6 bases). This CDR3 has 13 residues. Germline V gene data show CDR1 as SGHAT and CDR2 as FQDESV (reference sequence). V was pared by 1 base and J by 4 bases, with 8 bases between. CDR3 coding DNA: TGTGCCAGCAGCTTAGGGAGGGTTTACGAGCAGTACTTC. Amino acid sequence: CASSLGRVYEQYF.

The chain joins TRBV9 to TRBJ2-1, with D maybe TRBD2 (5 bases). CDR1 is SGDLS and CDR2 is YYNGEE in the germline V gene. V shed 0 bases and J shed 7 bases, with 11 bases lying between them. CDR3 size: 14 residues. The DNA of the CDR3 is TGTGCCAGCAGCGTAGACGGGGTAGGGAATGAGCAGTTCTTC. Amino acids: CASSVDGVGNEQFF.

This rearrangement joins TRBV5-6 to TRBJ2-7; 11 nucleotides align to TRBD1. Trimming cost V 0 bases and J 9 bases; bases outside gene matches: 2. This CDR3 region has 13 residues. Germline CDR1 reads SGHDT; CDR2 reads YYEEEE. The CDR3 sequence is CASSLGDRGRQYF. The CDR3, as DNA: TGTGCCAGCAGCTTGGGGGACAGGGGGAGGCAGTACTTC.